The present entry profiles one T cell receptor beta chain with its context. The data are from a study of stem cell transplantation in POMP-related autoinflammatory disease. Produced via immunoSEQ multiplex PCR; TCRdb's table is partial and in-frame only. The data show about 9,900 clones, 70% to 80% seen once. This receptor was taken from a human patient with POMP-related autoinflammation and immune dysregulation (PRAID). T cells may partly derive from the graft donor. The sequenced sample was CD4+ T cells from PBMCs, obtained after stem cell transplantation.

The CDR3 region has the DNA TGTGCCAGCAGCCAAGACGGAGCGGGAGACGGCGATGAGCAGTTCTTC. Its protein product is CASSQDGAGDGDEQFF. The chain carries TRBV3-1 (or the pseudogene TRBV3-2) and TRBJ2-1; 8 nucleotides align to TRBD2. After removal of 0 bases from V and 8 bases from J, the junction contained 9 bases not matched to a gene. This CDR3 is 16 amino acids long. CDR1 LGHDT and CDR2 YNNKEL come from the germline V gene (reference sequence).